The 7 T cell receptor beta chains below were found in one sample sequenced in a study of HIV-infected patients and healthy controls. The repertoire came from unfractionated whole blood and reflected all unsorted peripheral T cells. Reverse transcription used about 510 ng RNA and constant-region primers for alpha and beta. Alpha and beta chain libraries were made separately by chain-specific third strand synthesis with multiplexing indices. TCRdb reprocessed the 5' RACE reads via MiXCR and lists one record per CDR3 protein. The sample records about 10,000 distinct CDR3 sequences, 6.5% to 10% being singletons. The sample comprised blood. The receptors were sampled from an adult in good health.

The genes are TRBV7-9 and TRBJ2-7; D gene uncertain. The germline V gene encodes CDR1 SEHNR and CDR2 FQNEAQ (reference sequence). Trimming pared 0 bases from V and 1 base from J, leaving 13 bases between. The CDR3 contains 16 residues. The CDR3 spells CASSLAKGTPSYEQYF. CDR3 nucleotides: TGTGCCAGCAGCTTAGCGAAGGGCACTCCGTCCTACGAGCAGTACTTC.

By proportion, this clonotype is medium-sized. The chain carries TRBV20-1 and TRBJ1-1, with 9 positions matching TRBD1. Germline CDR1 and CDR2: DFQATT and SNEGSKA (reference sequence). This CDR3 comprises 13 residues. Germline trimming cut 3 bases from V and 1 base from J; bases unmatched to any gene: 0. CDR3 region: CSARTGGNTEAFF. In DNA form, the CDR3 reads TGCAGTGCTAGGACAGGGGGGAACACTGAAGCTTTCTTT.

Within the sample, this clonotype is medium-sized. J is TRBJ2-5 and V is TRBV4-2; 10 nucleotides agree with TRBD2. Trimming removed 4 bases from V and 3 bases from J; junction bases left unmatched: 5. CDR1 and CDR2 (germline): LGHNA, YNFKEQ. This CDR3 is built from 15 residues. The DNA for the CDR3 is TGTGCCAGCAGCCCCCAGCGGGGGGGCGAAGAGACCCAGTACTTC. It specifies CASSPQRGGEETQYF.

This clonotype appeared many times. The rearrangement links TRBV6-5 to TRBJ1-5; D is unclear. This CDR3 is built from 15 residues. Germline values: CDR1 MNHEY, CDR2 SVGAGI. Trimming removed 3 bases at V and 0 bases at J, with 9 bases between. The CDR3 DNA reads as TGTGCCAGCAGTTATAGCAAATATAGCAATCAGCCCCAGCATTTT. Its protein product is CASSYSKYSNQPQHF.

Judged by abundance, this clonotype is medium-sized (0.01 to 0.1%). The chain couples TRBV7-2 to TRBJ1-1; D gene unclear. In germline, CDR1 is SGHTA, CDR2 FQGNSA. The CDR3 extends over 15 amino acids. Trimming left V 4 bases short and J 1 base short, with 13 bases between. CDR3 sequence reads: CASSSTGYSNTEAFF. CDR3 bases: TGTGCCAGCAGCTCGACGGGGTACTCGAACACTGAAGCTTTCTTT.

There are a few counts of this clonotype. The chain carries TRBV18 and TRBJ2-3; tentatively, D is TRBD1 (6 bases). The germline V and J ends were trimmed by 3 bases and 2 bases, with 18 bases remaining between them. Looked up from germline, CDR1 is KGHSH and CDR2 is LQKENI. The CDR3 has 17 residues. CDR3: CASSPVRQATHTDTQYF. CDR3 sequence (DNA): TGTGCCAGCTCACCGGTTAGACAGGCCACACACACAGATACGCAGTATTTT.

The sample holds many counts of this clonotype. The V gene is TRBV6-5, the J gene TRBJ2-7; D may correspond to TRBD1 or TRBD2 (5 bases each). This CDR3 contains 16 residues. V gave up 1 base and J gave up 2 bases, with 15 bases separating them. Germline CDR1 and CDR2: MNHEY and SVGAGI. Here the CDR3 DNA reads TGTGCCAGCAGTTACTTACTCGGGGCCTCAACCTACGAGCAGTACTTC. This codes for CASSYLLGASTYEQYF.